What follows describes a single TCR beta chain. Antigen specificity is unknown. A much larger clone sits a single nucleotide away, making a read error possible. The study left out patients who had uncontrolled infection, other autoimmune disease, pregnancy or lactation. Diagnoses were established using clinical symptoms, serum thyroxine and TRAb, thyroid ultrasound and orbital computed tomography. The data stem from a study of T cells in Graves' hyperthyroidism and ophthalmopathy. Study observations and caveats: Most clonotypes that expanded in the thyroid above 0.001 also showed up in blood.

Germline values: CDR1 MDHEN, CDR2 SYDVKM. The V gene lost 8 bases and the J gene lost 1 base, with 5 bases spanning the gap. CDR3 length equals 11 residues. Amplification yielded TCR beta CDR3 regions, with RNA transcripts as the source. The TCR CDR3 first-round RT-PCR relied on the HTBI primer set. TCRdb fed the multiplex PCR reads into MiXCR, producing one record per CDR3 protein. The data hold some 580,000 distinct CDR3 sequences, with around 15% observed a single time. This sequence joins TRBV28 and TRBJ1-1; unclear D gene. Input material: blood. This clonotype originated in a woman between 40 and 55 years old with Graves' ophthalmopathy. The CDR3 nucleotides read TGTGCCAGCGCCCAGAACACTGAAGCTTTCTTT. It codes for CASAQNTEAFF.